This TCR beta chain was profiled in a study of spatial heterogeneity in lung cancer (dated by TCRdb to about 2019). Concerning the study at large: Donors were approximately 72 patients with early-stage, untreated non-small cell lung cancer from the lung TRACERx cohort. In the raw uncorrected reads, each unique combination of TCR and UMI appeared more than ten times on average. Beta-chain transcripts were consistently detected in greater numbers than alpha-chain transcripts, which likely reflects a higher abundance of beta-chain transcripts. The study quantitatively compared TCR alpha and beta repertoires across multiple tumor regions, matched nontumor lung and blood in non-small cell lung cancer. Both alpha and beta chains were TCR-sequenced in around 230 tumor regions, fewer than 80 matched nontumor lung samples and some 56 PBMC samples obtained at surgery. Follow-up PBMC samples were sequenced whenever the samples were available, and the median time to follow-up was around two years after resection. Nonsynonymous mutation counts, determined by whole-exome sequencing of tumor tissue, were related to features of the TCR repertoire. Study-level results and caveats: Ubiquitous expanded tumor TCRs were found in blood more often at tumor resection than at routine follow-up. Confirming at a functional level the hypothesis that regional TCRs recognize regional mutations was considered to require additional single-cell paired TCR alpha and beta sequencing. Only roughly 14 patients were included in comparisons of baseline and follow-up blood repertoires.

This clonotype has a count of ten or more. What this receptor recognizes is not known. Per-nucleotide qualities are absent, and no much larger clonotype sits a single base away. The time point label here, explained by the study, means: blood at routine non-recurrence follow-up after resection. For TCR sequencing, whole RNA was extracted from tumor and nontumor lung tissue, or from cryopreserved PBMC samples, and no cell sorting was done. Patients were selected for TCR sequencing only if sufficient RNA was available from at least two tumor regions. Library preparation employed 5' RACE. Sequencing used a NextSeq 500. In the TCR library protocol, a unique molecular identifier was attached to each TCR cDNA molecule so that PCR and sequencing errors could be corrected. The authors' analysis ran thus. TCR identification, UMI-based error correction and CDR3 extraction were performed with Decombinator tools. TCRs above a frequency of 2 per 1,000, corresponding to the top 1% of the tumor frequency distribution, were defined as expanded. Renyi diversity was calculated using the R vegan package after each repertoire was subsampled 100 times to 5,000 TCRs. CDR3 similarity networks were built from amino acid triplet string-kernel similarity, connecting CDR3s with pairwise similarity above 0.82. In-frame beta chains were kept once TCRdb had trimmed the public reads at Q25 with fastp and called clones with MiXCR. Every entry covers one CDR3 protein and lists the most common genes and DNA from its rows. TCRdb's processing, not the authors' own work, is the source of the V and J calls. A total of under 25,000 distinct CDR3 sequences appear in this sample, 8% to 10% of them only once. About 38% of the sample belongs to the ten largest clones.

There are 13 amino acids in the CDR3, from cysteine to phenylalanine inclusive. Only the CDR3 DNA is retained, 39 bases long and in frame from the first base. V was cut back by 8 bases and J by 5 bases, leaving a gap of 15 bases between them. Recombination connected TRBV12-3 or TRBV12-4 to TRBJ1-1, and perhaps TRBD1 as D gene, on 6 matching bases. Sequenced here: PBMCs, sampled at follow-up. This clonotype was obtained from a female donor with early-stage non-small cell lung cancer. The CDR3 region has the sequence CASGAQGRTEAFF. The DNA sequence is given as TGTGCCAGCGGCGCTCAGGGGAGGACTGAAGCTTTCTTT.